A single sample gave rise to the 11 T cell receptor beta chains below, sequenced in a study of neurological immune-mediated disorders. TCRdb re-called the 5' RACE reads with MiXCR, one entry per CDR3 protein. The sample contains 45,000 to 70,000 distinct CDR3 sequences, about 4% of which appear only once. The sample was PBMCs. These receptors all stem from a man aged 45-65 years with multiple sclerosis.

The V call is TRBV20-1, the J call TRBJ1-5, with D unclear. Germline CDR1 reads DFQATT; CDR2 reads SNEGSKA (reference sequence). The CDR3 runs to 13 residues. V was shortened by 3 bases and J by 3 bases, with 9 bases between the two germline ends. The CDR3 DNA reads TGCAGTGCTAGCCGATCAGTCAATCAGCCCCAGCATTTT. This sequence encodes CSASRSVNQPQHF.

The V gene is TRBV29-1, the J gene TRBJ2-7; the D is unclear. Trimming removed 2 bases from V and 2 bases from J, with 7 bases in between. The CDR3 is 12 amino acids. The germline V gene has CDR1 SQVTM and CDR2 ANQGSEA. Here the CDR3 DNA reads TGCAGCGTTGAACTGACCCCCTACGAGCAGTACTTC. It is translated as CSVELTPYEQYF.

This clonotype was seen at least ten times. The V gene is TRBV29-1, the J gene TRBJ2-1; 9 bases map to TRBD2. Losses at the gene ends were 6 bases for V and 9 bases for J; bases not matched to a gene: 12. Germline V gives CDR1 SQVTM, CDR2 ANQGSEA. There are 14 residues in the CDR3. CDR3 DNA: TGCAGCGTCGCGCGAGCGGGAGGTCTTACTGAGCAGTTCTTC. Translated, it gives CSVARAGGLTEQFF.

This clonotype was picked up many times. The chain carries TRBV3-1 and TRBJ2-7; D may correspond to TRBD1 or TRBD2 (5 bases each). The CDR3 is 14 residues long. V lost 5 bases to trimming and J lost 6 bases, with 17 bases between them. Germline V CDR1 and CDR2: LGHDT, YNNKEL (reference sequence). CDR3 protein: CASSWDARASEQYF. CDR3 bases: TGTGCCAGCAGCTGGGACGCGCGGGCCAGCGAGCAGTACTTC.

This clonotype was seen repeatedly, ten times or more. This sequence joins TRBV5-1 and TRBJ2-6; D remains ambiguous. The CDR3 runs 17 residues. Trimming took off 0 bases at V and 4 bases at J, with 14 bases between the two ends. Germline CDR1 SGHRS, CDR2 YFSETQ. The CDR3 spells CASSLASGQSGANVLTF. In DNA, the CDR3 is TGCGCCAGCAGCTTGGCATCCGGGCAGTCGGGGGCCAACGTCCTGACTTTC.

At least ten counts were recorded for this clonotype. The chain is built from TRBV28 and TRBJ1-5; no clear D. This CDR3 spans 14 amino acids. The V end lost 2 bases, the J end lost 4 bases, and 9 bases lay between the germline ends. Germline CDR1 is MDHEN and CDR2 is SYDVKM. The CDR3 DNA reads TGTGCCAGCAGTTTACGGACTCTTAATCAGCCCCAGCATTTT. This gives the protein CASSLRTLNQPQHF.

This clonotype was found many times. The CDR3 sequence is CASSLAGTSGNTDTQYF. The CDR3 nucleotides read TGTGCCAGCAGCTTGGCCGGGACTAGCGGGAACACAGATACGCAGTATTTT. The J gene is TRBJ2-3, the V gene TRBV5-5; 13 nucleotides line up with TRBD2. V shed 0 bases, J shed 2 bases, and the junction held 3 bases outside the gene matches. CDR1 is SGHKS and CDR2 is YYEKEE in the germline V gene (reference sequence). The CDR3 spans 17 residues. The entire variable domain, with the rest obtained from reference TRBV5-5 and TRBJ2-3, is as follows: DAGVTQSPTHLIKTRGQQVTLRCSPISGHKSVSWYQQVLGQGPQFIFQYYEKEERGRGNFPDRFSARQFPNYSSELNVNALLLGDSALYLCASSLAGTSGNTDTQYFGPGTRLTVL.

This clonotype was counted ten times or more. This sequence joins TRBV6-5 and TRBJ2-1, with D perhaps matching TRBD2 (6 bases). Trimming took off 6 bases at V and 0 bases at J, with 9 bases between the two ends. The CDR3 contains 14 residues. Germline values: CDR1 MNHEY, CDR2 SVGAGI. DNA of the CDR3: TGTGCCAGCAGGACTAGTTTCTCCTACAATGAGCAGTTCTTC. This sequence encodes CASRTSFSYNEQFF.

This clonotype came up many times. V usage is TRBV20-1 and J usage is TRBJ2-3; 9 bases fit TRBD2. Germline V gives CDR1 DFQATT, CDR2 SNEGSKA (reference sequence). The CDR3 runs 13 residues. V lost 2 bases to trimming and J lost 4 bases; unmatched junction nucleotides: 1. In DNA form, the CDR3 reads TGCAGTGCTAGACTAGCGGGGCCAGATACGCAGTATTTT. Translating it yields CSARLAGPDTQYF.

This clonotype has ten or more counts. CDR3 DNA: TGTGCCAGCAGTTTAAAGGACAGGGGTTTCACAGATACGCAGTATTTT. Translated: CASSLKDRGFTDTQYF. The genes are TRBV12-3 or TRBV12-4 and TRBJ2-3; 9 bases are shared with TRBD1. The CDR3 has 16 amino acids. Trimming cost V 2 bases and J 2 bases; bases outside gene matches: 5.

Ten or more counts support this clonotype. This sequence joins TRBV25-1 and TRBJ2-5; possibly TRBD2 for D (6 bases). Germline CDR1 reads MGHDK; CDR2 reads SYGVNS. V was cut by 5 bases and J by 9 bases, with 13 bases left in between. CDR3 length: 12 residues. CDR3 protein: CASSPRRGSQYF. The CDR3 DNA reads TGTGCCAGCAGTCCTAGGAGGGGCTCCCAGTACTTC.